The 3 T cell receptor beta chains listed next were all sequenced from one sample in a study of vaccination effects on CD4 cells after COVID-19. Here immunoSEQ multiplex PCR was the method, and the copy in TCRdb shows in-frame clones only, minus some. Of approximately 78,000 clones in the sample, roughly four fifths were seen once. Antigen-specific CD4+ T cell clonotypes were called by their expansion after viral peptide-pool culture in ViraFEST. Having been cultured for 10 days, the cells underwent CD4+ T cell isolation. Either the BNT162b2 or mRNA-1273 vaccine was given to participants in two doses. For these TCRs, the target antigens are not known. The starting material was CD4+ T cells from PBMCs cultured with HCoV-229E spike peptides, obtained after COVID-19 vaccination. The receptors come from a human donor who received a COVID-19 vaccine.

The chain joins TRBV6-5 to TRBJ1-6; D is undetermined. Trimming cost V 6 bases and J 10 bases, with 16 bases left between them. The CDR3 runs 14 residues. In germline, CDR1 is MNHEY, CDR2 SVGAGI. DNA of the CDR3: TGTGCCAGCAGGTATTCAGCAGGAGGATCACCCCTCCACTTT. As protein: CASRYSAGGSPLHF.

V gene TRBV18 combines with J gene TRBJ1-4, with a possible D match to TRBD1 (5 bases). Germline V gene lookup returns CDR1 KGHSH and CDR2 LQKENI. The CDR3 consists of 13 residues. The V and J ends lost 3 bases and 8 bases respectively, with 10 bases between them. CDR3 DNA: TGTGCCAGCTCACCGGGGGAGGGCGAAAAACTGTTTTTT. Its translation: CASSPGEGEKLFF.

Here the CDR3 reads CASSLPPRDIQYF. The CDR3 DNA reads TGTGCCAGCAGTTTGCCCCCACGGGACATTCAGTACTTC. V and J are TRBV12-3 or TRBV12-4 and TRBJ2-4; D is unresolved. V was shortened by 3 bases and J by 8 bases, with 11 bases between the two germline ends. This CDR3 has 13 amino acids.